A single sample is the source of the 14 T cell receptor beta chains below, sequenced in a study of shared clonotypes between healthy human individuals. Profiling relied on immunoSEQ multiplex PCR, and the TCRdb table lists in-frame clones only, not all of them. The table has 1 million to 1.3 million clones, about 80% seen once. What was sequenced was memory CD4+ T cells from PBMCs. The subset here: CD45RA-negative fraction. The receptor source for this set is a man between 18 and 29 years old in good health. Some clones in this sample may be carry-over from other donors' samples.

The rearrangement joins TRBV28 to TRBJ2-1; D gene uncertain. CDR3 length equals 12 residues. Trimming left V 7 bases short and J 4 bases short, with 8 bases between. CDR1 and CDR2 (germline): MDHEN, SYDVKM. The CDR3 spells CASNSGYNEQFF. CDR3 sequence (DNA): TGTGCCAGCAATTCTGGGTACAATGAGCAGTTCTTC. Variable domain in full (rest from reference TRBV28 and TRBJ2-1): DVKVTQSSRYLVKRTGEKVFLECVQDMDHENMFWYRQDPGLGLRLIYFSYDVKMKEKGDIPEGYSVSREKKERFSLILESASTNQTSMYLCASNSGYNEQFFGPGTRLTVL.

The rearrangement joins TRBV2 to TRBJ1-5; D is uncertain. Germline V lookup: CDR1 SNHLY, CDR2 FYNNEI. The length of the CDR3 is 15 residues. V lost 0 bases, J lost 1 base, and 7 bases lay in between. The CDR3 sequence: CASSEALESNQPQHF. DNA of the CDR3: TGTGCCAGCAGTGAAGCACTGGAGAGCAATCAGCCCCAGCATTTT. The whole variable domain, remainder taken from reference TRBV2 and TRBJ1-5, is EPEVTQTPSHQVTQMGQEVILRCVPISNHLYFYWYRQILGQKVEFLVSFYNNEISEKSEIFDDQFSVERPDGSNFTLKIRSTKLEDSAMYFCASSEALESNQPQHFGDGTRLSIL.

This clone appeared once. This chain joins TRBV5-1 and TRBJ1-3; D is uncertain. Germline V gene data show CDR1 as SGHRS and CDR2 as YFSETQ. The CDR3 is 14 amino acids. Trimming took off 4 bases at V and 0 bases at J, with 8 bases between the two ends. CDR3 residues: CASSAGSSGNTIYF. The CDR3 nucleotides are TGCGCCAGCAGCGCCGGGAGCTCTGGAAACACCATATATTTT.

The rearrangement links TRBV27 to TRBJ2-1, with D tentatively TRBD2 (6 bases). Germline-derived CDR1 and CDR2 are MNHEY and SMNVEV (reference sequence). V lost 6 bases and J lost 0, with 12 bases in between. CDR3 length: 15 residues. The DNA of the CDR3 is TGTGCCAGCAGAATTAGCGGTGACTCCTACAATGAGCAGTTCTTC. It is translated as CASRISGDSYNEQFF.

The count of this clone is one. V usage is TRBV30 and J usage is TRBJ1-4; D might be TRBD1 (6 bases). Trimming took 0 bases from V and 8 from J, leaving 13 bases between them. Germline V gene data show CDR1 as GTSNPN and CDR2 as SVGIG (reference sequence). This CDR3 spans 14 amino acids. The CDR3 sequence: CAWSVHREREKLFF. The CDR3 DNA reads TGTGCCTGGAGTGTACACAGGGAAAGGGAAAAACTGTTTTTT.

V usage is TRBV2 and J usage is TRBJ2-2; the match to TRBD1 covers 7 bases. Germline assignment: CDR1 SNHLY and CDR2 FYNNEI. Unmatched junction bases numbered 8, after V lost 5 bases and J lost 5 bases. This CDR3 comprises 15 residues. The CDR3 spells CASSYRGIKTGELFF. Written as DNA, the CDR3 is TGTGCCAGCAGTTACAGGGGCATAAAGACCGGGGAGCTGTTTTTT.

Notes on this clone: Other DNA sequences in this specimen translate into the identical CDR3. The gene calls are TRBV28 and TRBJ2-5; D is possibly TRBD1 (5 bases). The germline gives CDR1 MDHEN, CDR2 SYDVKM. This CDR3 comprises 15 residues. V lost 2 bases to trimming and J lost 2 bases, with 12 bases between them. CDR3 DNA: TGTGCCAGCAGTTTAAGGGGCCGTTATCAAGAGACCCAGTACTTC. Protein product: CASSLRGRYQETQYF.

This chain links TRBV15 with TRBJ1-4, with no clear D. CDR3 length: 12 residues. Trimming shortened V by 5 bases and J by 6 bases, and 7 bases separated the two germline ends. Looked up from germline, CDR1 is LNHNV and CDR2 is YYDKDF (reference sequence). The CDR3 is CATSPLDEKLFF. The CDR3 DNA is TGTGCCACCAGCCCCCTGGATGAAAAACTGTTTTTT.

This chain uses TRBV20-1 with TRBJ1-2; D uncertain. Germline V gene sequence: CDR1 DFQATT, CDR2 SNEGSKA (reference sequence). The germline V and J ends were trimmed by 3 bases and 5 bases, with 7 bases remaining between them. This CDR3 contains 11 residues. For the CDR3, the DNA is TGCAGTGCTAGGCACGGGTATGGCTACACCTTC. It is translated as CSARHGYGYTF.

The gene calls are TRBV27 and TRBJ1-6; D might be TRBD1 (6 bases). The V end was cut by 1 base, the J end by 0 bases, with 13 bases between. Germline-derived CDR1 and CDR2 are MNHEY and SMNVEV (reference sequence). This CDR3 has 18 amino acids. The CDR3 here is CASSLFRGPSSYNSPLHF. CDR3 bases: TGTGCCAGCAGTTTATTTCGGGGGCCCAGCTCCTATAATTCACCCCTCCACTTT.

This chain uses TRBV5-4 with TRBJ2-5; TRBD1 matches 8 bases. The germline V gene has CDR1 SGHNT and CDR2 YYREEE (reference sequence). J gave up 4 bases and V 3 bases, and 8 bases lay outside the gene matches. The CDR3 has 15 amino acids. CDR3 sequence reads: CASSSKDRVGETQYF. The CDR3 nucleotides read TGTGCCAGCAGCTCAAAGGACAGGGTGGGAGAGACCCAGTACTTC.

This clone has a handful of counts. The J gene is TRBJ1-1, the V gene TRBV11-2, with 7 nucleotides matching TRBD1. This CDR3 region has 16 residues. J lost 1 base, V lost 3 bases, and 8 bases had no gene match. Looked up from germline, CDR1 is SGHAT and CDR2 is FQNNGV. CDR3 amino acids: CASSFPRGGANTEAFF. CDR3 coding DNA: TGTGCCAGCAGCTTCCCCAGGGGGGGGGCGAACACTGAAGCTTTCTTT.

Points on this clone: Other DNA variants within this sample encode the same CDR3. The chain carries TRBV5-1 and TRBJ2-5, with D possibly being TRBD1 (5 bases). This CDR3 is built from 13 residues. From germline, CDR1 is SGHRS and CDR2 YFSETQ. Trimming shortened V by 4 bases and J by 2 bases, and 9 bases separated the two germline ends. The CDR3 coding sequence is TGCGCCAGCAGCAGGGGCAGGCAAGAGACCCAGTACTTC. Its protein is CASSRGRQETQYF.

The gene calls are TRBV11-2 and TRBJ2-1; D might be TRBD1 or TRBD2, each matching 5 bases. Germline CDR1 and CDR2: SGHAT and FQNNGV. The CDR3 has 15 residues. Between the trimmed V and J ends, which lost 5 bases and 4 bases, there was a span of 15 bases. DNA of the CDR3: TGTGCCAGCAGCCCGGACAACCGGAGGTACAATGAGCAGTTCTTC. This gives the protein CASSPDNRRYNEQFF.